Below, 13 T cell receptor beta chains from the same sample are listed, as sequenced in a study of shared clonotypes between healthy human individuals. Libraries were prepared by immunoSEQ multiplex PCR; TCRdb keeps only in-frame clonotypes and omits some of them. Among millions of clones listed, about 95% were seen once. CD8 cells regarded as naive lacked CD45RO, were positively chosen for CCR7, and omitted terminally differentiated effector memory CD45RA+ cells. The source material was naive CD8+ T cells sorted from blood. All receptors come from a man younger than 30 in good health.

V and J are TRBV5-1 and TRBJ2-7; TRBD2 agrees at 8 bases. CDR3 length: 15 amino acids. With V trimmed by 0 bases and J by 2 bases, 4 bases remained unmatched. CDR1 is SGHRS and CDR2 is YFSETQ in the germline V gene. The chain's CDR3 is CASSLGSGSPYEQYF. The CDR3 DNA follows: TGCGCCAGCAGCTTGGGAAGCGGGAGCCCCTACGAGCAGTACTTC.

The rearrangement joins TRBV7-2 to TRBJ2-3; no reliable D call. The CDR3 runs to 12 residues. The germline V and J ends were trimmed by 5 bases and 4 bases, with 7 bases remaining between them. The V gene's germline CDR1 is SGHTA and CDR2 FQGNSA. CDR3 sequence reads: CASSPDPDTQYF. The CDR3 bases are TGTGCCAGCAGCCCAGACCCAGATACGCAGTATTTT.

V is TRBV7-9 and J is TRBJ2-1; D is ambiguous. Between the trimmed V and J ends, which lost 5 bases and 3 bases, there was a span of 14 bases. The CDR3 loop spans 15 amino acids. Germline V gives CDR1 SEHNR, CDR2 FQNEAQ (reference sequence). The CDR3 spells CASSLGIMDYNEQFF. The DNA of the CDR3 is TGTGCCAGCAGCCTCGGTATAATGGACTACAATGAGCAGTTCTTC.

For the CDR3, the DNA is TGTGCCAGCAGCTACACAGGGGGTAAAAGTGGCTACACCTTC. This translates into CASSYTGGKSGYTF. The V call is TRBV27, the J call TRBJ1-2, with TRBD1 matching over 8 bases. From germline, CDR1 is MNHEY and CDR2 SMNVEV (reference sequence). Trimming removed 6 bases from V and 7 bases from J; junction bases left unmatched: 10. This CDR3 spans 14 amino acids.

V and J are TRBV9 and TRBJ1-3; a weak D match, TRBD1 (5 bases). CDR3 length: 16 amino acids. Trimming shortened V by 1 base and J by 0 bases, and 11 bases separated the two germline ends. The germline CDR1 and CDR2 sequences are SGDLS and YYNGEE. The CDR3 DNA reads TGTGCCAGCAGCGTATCAGGGTTCCCCTCTGGAAACACCATATATTTT. Translation gives CASSVSGFPSGNTIYF.

This chain links TRBV5-5 with TRBJ2-7, with D perhaps matching TRBD1 (5 bases). Germline V gene sequence: CDR1 SGHKS, CDR2 YYEKEE (reference sequence). The CDR3 has 15 amino acids. V shed 1 base and J shed 3 bases, with 14 bases lying between them. The CDR3: CASSLTRVVGYEQYF. CDR3 bases: TGTGCCAGCAGCTTGACCAGGGTCGTCGGCTACGAGCAGTACTTC.

V usage is TRBV27 and J usage is TRBJ2-2; weak D call: TRBD2 (6 bases). V was cut by 0 bases and J by 6 bases, with 11 bases left in between. This CDR3 has 15 amino acids. Germline loops: CDR1 MNHEY, CDR2 SMNVEV (reference sequence). The CDR3 is CASSLSSGGAGELFF. The CDR3 nucleotides are TGTGCCAGCAGTTTATCTAGCGGCGGGGCCGGGGAGCTGTTTTTT.

The V gene is TRBV4-3, the J gene TRBJ2-7, with a tentative D call TRBD1 (5 bases). CDR1 and CDR2 from the germline V gene are LGHNA and YSLEER. Trimming took 3 bases from V and 6 from J, leaving 18 bases between them. This CDR3 has 15 residues. CDR3 region: CASSHLRGAQGEQYF. The CDR3 DNA follows: TGCGCCAGCAGCCATCTTCGTGGGGCCCAGGGCGAGCAGTACTTC.

V and J are TRBV7-6 and TRBJ2-5; D might be TRBD2 (6 bases). Germline V lookup: CDR1 SGHVS, CDR2 FNYEAQ. This CDR3 spans 12 amino acids. Trimming removed 0 bases at V and 7 bases at J, with 6 bases between. The CDR3 region is CASSLAGGTQYF. CDR3 DNA sequence: TGTGCCAGCAGCTTAGCGGGAGGGACCCAGTACTTC.

CDR3 loop: CASSPGLASPYEQYF. The CDR3 DNA follows: TGTGCCAGCAGCCCCGGACTAGCTTCGCCCTACGAGCAGTACTTC. This chain joins TRBV6-5 and TRBJ2-7, with 8 nucleotides matching TRBD2. V lost 6 bases to trimming and J lost 2 bases; unmatched junction nucleotides: 9. The CDR3 sequence is 15 residues long. Per the germline V gene, CDR1 is MNHEY and CDR2 is SVGAGI.

The V and J genes are TRBV29-1 and TRBJ1-1; D not resolved. This CDR3 comprises 16 residues. V gave up 0 bases and J gave up 7 bases, with 21 bases separating them. CDR1 SQVTM and CDR2 ANQGSEA come from the germline V gene. This CDR3 reads CSVEDFNKISQIEAFF. The CDR3 coding sequence is TGCAGCGTTGAAGATTTTAACAAGATATCCCAGATTGAAGCTTTCTTT.

The CDR3 sequence is CSVDTGASYEQYF. The DNA of the CDR3 is TGCAGCGTTGATACAGGGGCGTCCTACGAGCAGTACTTC. The gene calls are TRBV29-1 and TRBJ2-7, with 7 bases aligning to TRBD1. With 3 bases clipped from V and 1 base from J, the junction kept 3 bases outside the gene matches. Germline V gene sequence: CDR1 SQVTM, CDR2 ANQGSEA. The CDR3 consists of 13 residues.

This sequence joins TRBV28 and TRBJ2-5; 8 bases align to TRBD1. The junction had 7 bases not matched to a gene; V was cut back by 5 bases and J by 5 bases. CDR3 length: 14 amino acids. Germline CDR1 is MDHEN and CDR2 is SYDVKM. CDR3 sequence reads: CASSPLDRGETQYF. DNA of the CDR3: TGTGCCAGCAGTCCATTAGACAGGGGTGAGACCCAGTACTTC.